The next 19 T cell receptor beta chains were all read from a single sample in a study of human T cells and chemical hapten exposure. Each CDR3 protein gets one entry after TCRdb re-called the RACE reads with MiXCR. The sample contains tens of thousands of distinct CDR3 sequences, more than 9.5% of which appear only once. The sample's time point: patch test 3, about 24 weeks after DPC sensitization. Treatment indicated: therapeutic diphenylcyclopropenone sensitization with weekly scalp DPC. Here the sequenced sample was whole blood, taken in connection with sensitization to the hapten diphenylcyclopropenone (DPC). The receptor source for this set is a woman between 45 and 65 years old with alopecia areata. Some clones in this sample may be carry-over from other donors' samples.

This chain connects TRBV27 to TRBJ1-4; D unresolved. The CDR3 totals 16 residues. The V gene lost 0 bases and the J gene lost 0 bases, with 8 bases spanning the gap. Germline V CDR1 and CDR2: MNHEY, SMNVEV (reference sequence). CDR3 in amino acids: CASSLSVRATNEKLFF. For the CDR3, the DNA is TGTGCCAGCAGTTTATCAGTGAGGGCAACTAATGAAAAACTGTTTTTT.

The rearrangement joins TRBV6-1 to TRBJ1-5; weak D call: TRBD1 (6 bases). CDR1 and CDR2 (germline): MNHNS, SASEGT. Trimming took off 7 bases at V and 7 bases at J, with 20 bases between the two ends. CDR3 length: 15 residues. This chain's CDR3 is CASITLGGGGQPQHF. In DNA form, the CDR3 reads TGTGCCAGCATTACCCTCGGAGGGGGAGGACAGCCCCAGCATTTT.

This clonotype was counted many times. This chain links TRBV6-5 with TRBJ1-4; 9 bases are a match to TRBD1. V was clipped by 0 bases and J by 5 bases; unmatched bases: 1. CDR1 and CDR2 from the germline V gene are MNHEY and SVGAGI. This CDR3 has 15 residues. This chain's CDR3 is CASSYSGTGNEKLFF. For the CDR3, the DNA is TGTGCCAGCAGTTACTCGGGGACAGGGAATGAAAAACTGTTTTTT.

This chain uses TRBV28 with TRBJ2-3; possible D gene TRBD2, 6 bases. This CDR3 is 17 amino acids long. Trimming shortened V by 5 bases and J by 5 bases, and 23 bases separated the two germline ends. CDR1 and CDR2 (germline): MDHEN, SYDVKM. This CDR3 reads CASSPVGGRRLQDTQYF. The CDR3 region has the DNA TGTGCCAGCAGTCCCGTTGGAGGGAGGCGACTACAAGATACGCAGTATTTT.

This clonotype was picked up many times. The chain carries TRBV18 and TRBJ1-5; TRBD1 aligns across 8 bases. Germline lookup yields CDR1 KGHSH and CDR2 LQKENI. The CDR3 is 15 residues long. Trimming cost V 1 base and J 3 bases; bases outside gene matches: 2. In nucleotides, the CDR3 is TGTGCCAGCTCACCACGACAGGGGAACAATCAGCCCCAGCATTTT. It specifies CASSPRQGNNQPQHF.

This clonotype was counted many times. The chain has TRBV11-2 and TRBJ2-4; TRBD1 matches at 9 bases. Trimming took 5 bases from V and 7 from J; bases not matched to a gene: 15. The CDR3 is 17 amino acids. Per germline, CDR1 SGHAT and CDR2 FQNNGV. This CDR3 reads CASSPLGVPGQGNIQYF. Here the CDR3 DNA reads TGTGCCAGCAGCCCCTTGGGGGTTCCGGGACAGGGTAACATTCAGTACTTC.

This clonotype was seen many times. DNA for the CDR3: TGTGCCAGCAGTTTAGGGTCAGCGTGGGAGCTGTTTTTT. This encodes CASSLGSAWELFF. The rearrangement links TRBV28 to TRBJ2-2, with no clear D. Trimming took off 2 bases at V and 9 bases at J, with 10 bases between the two ends. This CDR3 has 13 residues. Germline-derived CDR1 and CDR2 are MDHEN and SYDVKM.

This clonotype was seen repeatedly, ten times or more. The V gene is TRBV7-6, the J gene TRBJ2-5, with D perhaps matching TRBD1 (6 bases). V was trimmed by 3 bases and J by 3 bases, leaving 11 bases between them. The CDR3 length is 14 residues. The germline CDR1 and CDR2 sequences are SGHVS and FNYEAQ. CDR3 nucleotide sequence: TGTGCCAGCAGCTTCACCACAGGGAAAGAGACCCAGTACTTC. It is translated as CASSFTTGKETQYF.

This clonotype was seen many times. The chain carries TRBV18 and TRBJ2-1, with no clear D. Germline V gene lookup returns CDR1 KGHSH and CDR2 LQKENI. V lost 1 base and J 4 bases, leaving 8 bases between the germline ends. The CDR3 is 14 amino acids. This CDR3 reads CASSPQGVYNEQFF. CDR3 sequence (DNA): TGTGCCAGCTCACCACAAGGAGTTTACAATGAGCAGTTCTTC.

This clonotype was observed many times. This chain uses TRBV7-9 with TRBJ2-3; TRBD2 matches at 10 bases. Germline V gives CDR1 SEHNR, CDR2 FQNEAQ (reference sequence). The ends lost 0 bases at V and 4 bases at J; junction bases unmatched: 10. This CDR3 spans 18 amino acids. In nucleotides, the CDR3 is TGTGCCAGCAGCTTAGCGCTAGCGGGAGTTCGGTTTGCAGATACGCAGTATTTT. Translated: CASSLALAGVRFADTQYF.

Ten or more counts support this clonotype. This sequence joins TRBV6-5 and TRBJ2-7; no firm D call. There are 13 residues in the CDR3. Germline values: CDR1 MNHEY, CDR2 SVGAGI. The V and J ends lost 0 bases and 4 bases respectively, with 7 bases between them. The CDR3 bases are TGTGCCAGCAGTTACTCCATACGTTACGAGCAGTACTTC. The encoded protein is CASSYSIRYEQYF.

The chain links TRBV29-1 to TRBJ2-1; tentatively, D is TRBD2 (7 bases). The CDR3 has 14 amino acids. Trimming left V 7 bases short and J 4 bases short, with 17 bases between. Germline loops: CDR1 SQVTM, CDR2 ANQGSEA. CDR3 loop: CSGGGTRFYNEQFF. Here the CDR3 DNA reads TGCAGCGGGGGAGGGACACGCTTTTACAATGAGCAGTTCTTC.

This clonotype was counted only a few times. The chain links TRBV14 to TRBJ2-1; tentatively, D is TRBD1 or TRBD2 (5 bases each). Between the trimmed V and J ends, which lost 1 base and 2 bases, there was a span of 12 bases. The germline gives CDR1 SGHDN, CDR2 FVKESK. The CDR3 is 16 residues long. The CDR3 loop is CASSQVPGRPYNEQFF. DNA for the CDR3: TGTGCCAGCAGCCAAGTACCGGGACGGCCCTACAATGAGCAGTTCTTC.

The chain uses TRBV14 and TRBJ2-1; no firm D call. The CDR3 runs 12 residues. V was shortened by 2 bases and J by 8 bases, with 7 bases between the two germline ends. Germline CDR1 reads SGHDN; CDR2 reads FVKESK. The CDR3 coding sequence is TGTGCCAGCAGCCAATTGCGCGATGAGCAGTTCTTC. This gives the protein CASSQLRDEQFF.

The CDR3 region is CASSLDGPGRIRGYTF. The CDR3 region has the DNA TGTGCCAGCAGTTTGGACGGGCCAGGGAGAATCCGAGGCTACACCTTC. This sequence joins TRBV28 and TRBJ1-2; D is possibly TRBD1 (5 bases). Trimming cost V 3 bases and J 8 bases, with 22 bases left between them. The CDR3 is 16 amino acids. The germline V gene encodes CDR1 MDHEN and CDR2 SYDVKM.

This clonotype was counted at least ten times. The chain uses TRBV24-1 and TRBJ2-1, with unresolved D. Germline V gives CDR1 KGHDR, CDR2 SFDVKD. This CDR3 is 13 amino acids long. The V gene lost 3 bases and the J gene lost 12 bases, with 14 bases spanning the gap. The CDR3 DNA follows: TGTGCCACCAGTGATCCCTGGGATTCCGGGCAGTTCTTC. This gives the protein CATSDPWDSGQFF.

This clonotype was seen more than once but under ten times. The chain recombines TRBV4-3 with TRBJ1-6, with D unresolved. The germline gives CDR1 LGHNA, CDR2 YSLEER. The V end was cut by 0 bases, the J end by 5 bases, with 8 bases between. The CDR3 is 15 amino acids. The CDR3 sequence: CASSQEEEDNSPLHF. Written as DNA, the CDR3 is TGCGCCAGCAGCCAAGAGGAGGAGGATAATTCACCCCTCCACTTT.

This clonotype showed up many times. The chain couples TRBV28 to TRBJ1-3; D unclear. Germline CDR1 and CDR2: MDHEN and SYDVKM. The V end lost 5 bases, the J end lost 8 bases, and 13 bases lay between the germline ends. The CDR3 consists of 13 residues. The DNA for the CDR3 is TGTGCCAGCAGTCCCGGGTCGAAGGACACCATATATTTT. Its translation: CASSPGSKDTIYF.

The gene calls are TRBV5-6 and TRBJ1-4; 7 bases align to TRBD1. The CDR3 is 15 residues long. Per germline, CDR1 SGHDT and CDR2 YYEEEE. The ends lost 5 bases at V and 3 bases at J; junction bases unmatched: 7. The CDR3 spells CASRRRQGSNEKLFF. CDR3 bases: TGTGCCAGCAGACGAAGACAGGGATCTAATGAAAAACTGTTTTTT.